Following are 14 T cell receptor beta chains from one sample sequenced in a study of T cell clonality in common variable immunodeficiency. Study findings and constraints: In common variable immunodeficiency, TCR beta chains reportedly carried fewer deletions and N-nucleotide insertions.

Sequenced by immunoSEQ multiplex PCR; TCRdb stores in-frame clones only, minus some. The specimen has about 32,000 clones, none found just once. These receptors' antigens are unknown. Material for sequencing was peripheral blood mononuclear cells. Every receptor here comes from a human donor with common variable immunodeficiency.

This clone was counted only a few times. The read finishes 3 residues shy of the CDR3 end, and the germline J gene is used to complete it. Distinct nucleotide sequences in the sample also encode this CDR3. The chain combines TRBV18 with TRBJ2-6, with D unclear. Trimming stripped 4 bases from V and 1 base from J, with 2 bases between. This CDR3 has 13 amino acids. Germline values: CDR1 KGHSH, CDR2 LQKENI. The CDR3 reads CASSLSGANVLTF. The part of the CDR3 DNA that was read is TGTGCCAGCTCACTATCTGGGGCCAACGTC.

This clone appeared a few times. The CDR3 end is not reached by the read, which stops 3 residues before it; the germline J gene fills it in. The chain joins TRBV2 to TRBJ2-5; D uncertain. CDR1 is SNHLY and CDR2 is FYNNEI in the germline V gene. Trimming stripped 4 bases from V and 1 base from J, with 13 bases between. The CDR3 covers 15 residues. The CDR3: CASSVSAVLQETQYF. CDR3 DNA, as far as it was read: TGTGCCAGCAGTGTGAGCGCGGTACTCCAAGAGACC.

CDR3 loop: CSASDWMETQYF. The part of the CDR3 DNA that was read is TGCAGTGCTTCGGACTGGATGGAGACC. The V and J genes are TRBV20-1 and TRBJ2-5; D is perhaps TRBD2 (5 bases). The missing CDR3 end, 3 residues past where the read stops, is filled in from the germline J gene. Trimming took off 5 bases at V and 5 bases at J, with 12 bases between the two ends. This CDR3 contains 12 residues. The germline V gene has CDR1 DFQATT and CDR2 SNEGSKA (reference sequence).

About this clone: The read is 3 residues too short to cover the CDR3 end, so that end is filled in from the germline J gene. The genes are TRBV7-8 and TRBJ2-5, with 7 bases identical to TRBD1. Trimming cost V 5 bases and J 3 bases; bases outside gene matches: 3. Germline CDR1 and CDR2: SGHVS and FQNEAQ. The CDR3 has 13 residues. The CDR3 here is CASSPGTEETQYF. The CDR3 bases that were read are TGTGCCAGCAGCCCCGGGACAGAAGAGACC.

As to this clone: The missing CDR3 end, 3 residues past where the read stops, is filled in from the germline J gene. V is TRBV6-2 or TRBV6-3 and J is TRBJ2-7, with TRBD1 matching over 8 bases. The germline gives CDR1 MNHEY, CDR2 SVGEGT. This CDR3 spans 15 amino acids. The J segment lost 4 bases and the V segment lost 4 bases, leaving 9 bases of the junction unmatched. The CDR3 DNA, read in part, is TGTGCCAGCAGTTCTACCGGGACAGGACGTTACGAG. Translated, it gives CASSSTGTGRYE. The whole CDR3 sequence reads CASSSTGTGRYEQYF.

This clone was recorded many times. From the germline J gene comes the end of the CDR3, since the read stops 3 residues before it. The chain recombines TRBV6-4 with TRBJ1-1; D is perhaps TRBD1 (6 bases). V lost 3 bases and J lost 4, with 9 bases in between. The CDR3 runs 13 residues. Germline V lookup: CDR1 MRHNA, CDR2 SNTAGT. This chain's CDR3 is CASSENRATEAFF. The CDR3 bases that were read are TGTGCCAGCAGTGAGAACAGGGCCACTGAA.

This clone occurred a few times. Coverage ceases 3 residues before the CDR3 finishes, and the germline J gene fills in the end. V and J are TRBV6-2 or TRBV6-3 and TRBJ2-5, with 7 bases aligning to TRBD1. CDR1 and CDR2 from the germline V gene are MNHEY and SVGEGT. CDR3 length equals 13 residues. J gave up 5 bases and V 6 bases, and 6 bases lay outside the gene matches. CDR3 in amino acids: CASREGGAETQYF. The covered CDR3 bases are TGTGCCAGCAGGGAAGGGGGCGCGGAGACC.

Of note for this clone: The read ends 3 residues early relative to the CDR3; the germline J gene fills the gap. The chain carries TRBV13 and TRBJ1-5; TRBD1 matches 7 bases. Looked up from germline, CDR1 is PRHDT and CDR2 is FYEKMQ (reference sequence). V was clipped by 0 bases and J by 5 bases; unmatched bases: 4. This CDR3 contains 15 residues. The CDR3 bases that were read are TGTGCCAGCAGCTTAGGAACAGGGGACGATCAGCCC. Amino acids: CASSLGTGDDQP. The entire CDR3 protein reads CASSLGTGDDQPQHF.

CDR3 sequence: CASSESLPDNQPQHF. The covered CDR3 bases are TGTGCCAGCAGTGAAAGTCTGCCAGACAATCAGCCC. The rearrangement uses TRBV2 and TRBJ1-5, with D uncertain. The sequenced fragment ends 3 residues before the CDR3 boundary, so the rest is inferred from the germline J gene. From germline, CDR1 is SNHLY and CDR2 FYNNEI. The CDR3 runs 15 residues. V was cut by 2 bases and J by 3 bases, with 11 bases left in between.

At least ten counts were recorded for this clone. The sequence runs out 3 residues before the end of the CDR3; the remainder is reconstructed from the germline J gene. The chain has TRBV7-2 and TRBJ1-4, with D tentatively TRBD1 (6 bases). Trimming cost V 5 bases and J 0 bases, with 10 bases left between them. Germline CDR1 and CDR2: SGHTA and FQGNSA. The CDR3 contains 15 residues. The sequenced CDR3 bases are TGTGCCAGCAGCCCCCAGGGGTCAACTAATGAAAAA. This encodes CASSPQGSTNEK. The full CDR3 reads CASSPQGSTNEKLFF.

Partial CDR3 DNA: TGTGCCAGCAATCCGGGGGGGATAGCCAACGTC. Encoded protein: CASNPGGIANV. The whole CDR3 sequence is CASNPGGIANVLTF. V and J are TRBV7-6 and TRBJ2-6, with TRBD2 identical over 8 bases. The DNA ends 3 residues before the CDR3 does, and the rest of the CDR3 is filled in from the germline J gene. Germline values: CDR1 SGHVS, CDR2 FNYEAQ. V lost 7 bases to trimming and J lost 7 bases; unmatched junction nucleotides: 6. CDR3 size: 14 residues.

Details on this clone: From the germline J gene comes the end of the CDR3, since the read stops 3 residues before it. The chain uses TRBV30 and TRBJ2-2; D perhaps matches TRBD2 (7 bases). V lost 7 bases to trimming and J lost 1 base, with 22 bases between them. The length of the CDR3 is 17 residues. Germline V lookup: CDR1 GTSNPN, CDR2 SVGIG (reference sequence). The CDR3 is CAYSMWGRGGNTGELFF. CDR3 DNA, as far as it was read: TGTGCCTACAGTATGTGGGGGCGCGGGGGGAACACCGGGGAG.

This clone has more than one count but fewer than ten. The read halts 3 residues ahead of the CDR3 end, with the missing end drawn from the germline J gene. V usage is TRBV18 and J usage is TRBJ2-7, with D tentatively TRBD1 (6 bases). The V gene lost 2 bases and the J gene lost 2 bases, with 19 bases spanning the gap. The CDR3 covers 17 residues. The germline V gene has CDR1 KGHSH and CDR2 LQKENI. The CDR3 spells CASSPEGVLRRAYEQYF. The sequenced part of the CDR3 DNA is TGTGCCAGCTCACCAGAGGGGGTCCTTCGAAGGGCCTACGAG.

As for this clone: Read data end 3 residues before the CDR3 end; the end is taken from the germline J gene. The gene calls are TRBV19 and TRBJ2-1, with 10 bases fitting TRBD2. Per germline, CDR1 LNHDA and CDR2 SQIVND (reference sequence). This CDR3 region has 16 residues. With 3 bases clipped from V and 6 bases from J, the junction kept 8 bases outside the gene matches. The CDR3 protein is CASSMPSGGKFNEQFF. The covered CDR3 bases are TGTGCCAGTAGTATGCCTAGCGGGGGCAAGTTCAATGAG.